Given below is one T cell receptor beta chain in context. This sample was taken from a study of blood T cell repertoires in COVID-19. Across the study: Acute and convalescent COVID-19 specimens originated in the United States, Italy and Spain.

Original processing methods: Nucleated cell number was recorded as an estimate derived from reference gene primer amplification. Sequencing was performed with immunoSEQ multiplex PCR; in TCRdb, only in-frame clones are kept and a portion is missing. That table supplies the V and J calls and clone size; D and trimming were determined from the DNA. The sample lists tens of thousands of clones, more than 80% occurring once. The ends were cut back, 5 bases at V and 3 bases at J, with 10 bases in the middle. In germline, CDR1 is SGHAT, CDR2 FQNNGV. This CDR3 is 14 amino acids long. The chain employs TRBV11-2 and TRBJ2-2; D gene uncertain. This TCR came from a human donor in a cohort sampled during active COVID-19. Sequencing was carried out using peripheral blood. The CDR3 DNA reads as TGTGCCAGCAGCCCGTACAGTGACACCGGGGAGCTGTTTTTT. Its protein product is CASSPYSDTGELFF.